This TCR beta chain was found in a study of ipilimumab plus nivolumab after autologous stem cell transplantation. Study-wide context: Typical patient got roughly 5 ipilimumab doses and 7 or 8 nivolumab doses (median).

Concerning this clone: Its antigen is still unknown.

Study-wide results and caveats: Authors suggest TCR repertoire, Treg phenotype and gut microbiota support further study.

Germline-derived CDR1 and CDR2 are KGHSH and LQKENI. With 2 bases clipped from V and 2 bases from J, the junction kept 1 base outside the gene matches. The CDR3 is 14 amino acids. Measured with immunoSEQ multiplex PCR; TCRdb has only the in-frame clones, and not every one. Counted here are approximately 84,000 clones, 75% to 85% occurring once; the ten biggest clones make up more than 2%. The sample in question was PBMCs, obtained in a trial of ipilimumab plus nivolumab as post-transplant consolidation. The receptor's source is a male donor with diffuse large B-cell lymphoma. V gene TRBV18 combines with J gene TRBJ2-7; 9 bases match TRBD2. The chain's CDR3 is CASSPAGGPYEQYF. In DNA form, the CDR3 reads TGTGCCAGCTCACCAGCGGGGGGGCCCTACGAGCAGTACTTC. Complete variable domain (other parts from reference TRBV18 and TRBJ2-7): NAGVMQNPRHLVRRRGQEARLRCSPMKGHSHVYWYRQLPEEGLKFMVYLQKENIIDESGMPKERFSAEFPKEGPSILRIQQVVRGDSAAYFCASSPAGGPYEQYFGPGTRLTVT.